This record looks at one T cell receptor beta chain sequence and its context. Its target is not known. The germline V gene encodes CDR1 SEHNR and CDR2 FQNEAQ (reference sequence). CDR3 size: 14 residues. Trimming stripped 3 bases from V and 7 bases from J, with 15 bases between. The data stem from a study of cytomegalovirus exposure and HLA in healthy donors. The wider study: Earlier findings included 100 million to 130 million unique TCR beta sequences obtained from roughly 200 million T cells.

The study, taken as a whole, reports: Certain indistinguishable V segments, among them TRBV6-2 and TRBV6-3, were excluded. The authors listed 150 to 200 TCR beta chains as cytomegalovirus-associated. While the bulk of TCR sequences proved rare, some public TCRs turned up in many donors.

It was with 60 Vbeta and 13 Jbeta primers that the PCR ran. Profiled with immunoSEQ multiplex PCR; TCRdb holds only in-frame clones, not every one. The repertoire holds fewer than 200,000 clones, with 82% as singletons. Source material: PBMCs. The source is a male donor in good health and CMV-seronegative. The rearrangement joins TRBV7-9 to TRBJ1-2; weak D call: TRBD1 (6 bases). This CDR3 reads CASSLYRDHSGYTF. The CDR3, as DNA: TGTGCCAGCAGCTTGTACAGGGATCATAGTGGCTACACCTTC.